This T cell receptor beta chain was captured by sequencing in a study of blood T cells in healthy people across ages. In its sample, this clonotype was seen a few times. A J-beta primer mix and a sample-barcoded 5' primer were used in a second PCR of roughly 7 to 12 cycles. One entry per CDR3 protein, called by TCRdb with MiXCR from the 5' RACE reads. Of fewer than 2 million distinct CDR3 sequences listed, around 42% are singletons. Germline CDR1 reads DFQATT; CDR2 reads SNEGSKA (reference sequence). The CDR3 spans 15 residues. V lost 3 bases and J 0 bases, leaving 15 bases between the germline ends. Sequenced: blood. The sequence was obtained from a human donor in good health. This chain uses TRBV20-1 with TRBJ2-7; possibly TRBD1 for D (6 bases). The CDR3 protein is CSASRRGSYSYEQYF. CDR3 in DNA: TGCAGTGCTAGCCGCAGGGGATCCTACTCCTACGAGCAGTACTTC.